A selection of T cell receptor beta chains follows, all from one sample in a study of blood T cell repertoires in COVID-19. The table came from immunoSEQ multiplex PCR; TCRdb's copy has only in-frame clones and leaves some out. The data contain some 150,000 clones, around 84% of them seen just once; the ten biggest clones take up roughly 2.5%. The sequenced sample was peripheral blood. The receptors come from a human donor with acute or convalescent COVID-19. The donor label of this sample is uncertain. Each CDR3 is given with its conserved first and last residue. D genes are given only for firm matches. Only some rows state a clone size, as once, few, many or a class for expanded clones.

abundance | d_gene | j_gene | v_gene | CDR3aa | CDR3nt
NA | NA | TRBJ1-6 | TRBV4-1 | CASSQDQEQGSASYNSPLHF | TGCGCCAGCAGCCAAGATCAAGAGCAGGGCAGTGCCTCCTATAATTCACCCCTCCACTTT
NA | NA | TRBJ2-7 | TRBV5-6 | CASSRIVGESYEQYF | TGTGCCAGCAGCCGAATCGTTGGGGAGTCCTACGAGCAGTACTTC
NA | NA | TRBJ1-2 | TRBV11-2 | CASSAQDRSYGYTF | TGTGCCAGCAGCGCTCAGGACAGATCCTATGGCTACACCTTC
once | TRBD1 | TRBJ2-5 | TRBV2 | CASRSDRASLETQYF | TGTGCCAGCAGATCGGACAGGGCTTCATTGGAGACCCAGTACTTC
NA | TRBD2 | TRBJ2-3 | TRBV30 | CAWRGIAGGRTDTQYF | TGTGCCTGGAGAGGTATAGCGGGGGGGCGGACAGATACGCAGTATTTT
few | NA | TRBJ2-1 | TRBV10-3 | CAISAYSSSYNEQFF | TGTGCCATCAGTGCCTATTCTAGCTCCTACAATGAGCAGTTCTTC
NA | NA | TRBJ2-5 | TRBV5-6 | CASSSRVGTQYF | TGTGCCAGCAGCTCACGGGTAGGGACCCAGTACTTC
NA | TRBD1 | TRBJ2-5 | TRBV7-9 | CASGWTGVGETQYF | TGTGCCAGCGGATGGACAGGGGTCGGGGAGACCCAGTACTTC
NA | NA | TRBJ2-7 | TRBV4-3 | CASSQDRNRAYEQYF | TGCGCCAGCAGCCAAGATCGGAACAGAGCCTACGAGCAGTACTTC
NA | NA | TRBJ2-3 | TRBV29-1 | CSVEEPSNTQYF | TGCAGCGTTGAAGAGCCAAGCAATACGCAGTATTTT
NA | TRBD1 | TRBJ1-4 | TRBV3-1/TRBV3-2 | CASSRRQGSEKLFF | TGTGCCAGCAGCCGGAGACAGGGGTCGGAAAAACTGTTTTTT
NA | NA | TRBJ2-3 | TRBV7-2 | CASSLGAPGVTTDTQYF | TGTGCCAGCAGCTTAGGAGCCCCCGGGGTCACCACAGATACGCAGTATTTT
once | NA | TRBJ1-1 | TRBV10-3 | CAISTDSEAFF | TGTGCCATCAGTACGGACAGTGAAGCTTTCTTT
NA | TRBD2 | TRBJ2-1 | TRBV28 | CASRGLAGVYNEQFF | TGTGCCAGCAGGGGACTAGCGGGGGTCTACAATGAGCAGTTCTTC
NA | NA | TRBJ2-7 | TRBV11-1 | CASSLEFFPGHEQYF | TGTGCCAGCAGCTTAGAGTTTTTTCCAGGCCACGAGCAGTACTTC
few | NA | TRBJ1-5 | TRBV29-1 | CSVGRDFNQPQHF | TGCAGCGTTGGCCGGGACTTCAATCAGCCCCAGCATTTT
few | NA | TRBJ2-1 | TRBV9 | CASSVSSRGANEQFF | TGTGCCAGCAGCGTAAGTTCCAGGGGGGCCAATGAGCAGTTCTTC
NA | TRBD1 | TRBJ1-2 | TRBV15 | CATSTEWDSNGYTF | TGTGCCACCAGCACCGAATGGGACAGTAATGGCTACACCTTC
NA | NA | TRBJ2-1 | TRBV14 | CASSPPAGAGHSYNEQFF | TGTGCCAGCAGCCCCCCCGCTGGAGCGGGCCACTCCTACAATGAGCAGTTCTTC
NA | NA | TRBJ1-3 | TRBV13 | CASSLGQPVNTIYF | TGTGCCAGCAGCTTAGGACAGCCCGTGAACACCATATATTTT
NA | NA | TRBJ1-1 | TRBV7-9 | CASSLPVNTEAFF | TGTGCCAGCAGCTTACCTGTGAACACTGAAGCTTTCTTT
NA | TRBD1 | TRBJ1-2 | TRBV5-6 | CASSLGQGDGGYTF | TGTGCCAGCAGCCTAGGACAGGGGGACGGGGGCTACACCTTC
NA | TRBD1 | TRBJ1-4 | TRBV18 | CASSPTGGQNNEKLFF | TGTGCCAGCTCACCGACAGGGGGACAGAATAATGAAAAACTGTTTTTT
NA | TRBD1 | TRBJ2-3 | TRBV24-1 | CATSDPRAGGADTQYF | TGTGCCACCAGTGATCCCAGGGCAGGGGGTGCAGATACGCAGTATTTT
few | NA | TRBJ1-1 | TRBV5-1 | CASSPGQNTEAFF | TGCGCCAGCAGTCCGGGACAAAACACTGAAGCTTTCTTT
NA | NA | TRBJ2-5 | TRBV6-1 | CASSDNWGSHEETQYF | TGTGCCAGCAGTGATAACTGGGGCAGCCACGAAGAGACCCAGTACTTC
NA | TRBD2 | TRBJ2-1 | TRBV28 | CASSLPLGGVVSDEQFF | TGTGCCAGCAGTCTCCCCTTGGGAGGGGTCGTTAGCGATGAGCAGTTCTTC
NA | TRBD1 | TRBJ2-1 | TRBV6-5 | CASSRDRAQDEQFF | TGTGCCAGCAGCCGGGACAGGGCTCAGGATGAGCAGTTCTTC
NA | NA | TRBJ1-1 | TRBV7-9 | CASSSPRGRLNTEAFF | TGTGCCAGCAGCTCCCCCCGGGGAAGGTTAAACACTGAAGCTTTCTTT
once | TRBD2 | TRBJ2-5 | TRBV2 | CANKLAGVKTQYF | TGTGCCAACAAATTAGCGGGAGTGAAGACCCAGTACTTC
NA | TRBD1 | TRBJ2-2 | TRBV7-3 | CASSPATGTTGELFF | TGTGCCAGCAGCCCCGCGACAGGGACGACCGGGGAGCTGTTTTTT
NA | TRBD1 | TRBJ1-5 | TRBV2 | CASSSAGQWVGSPQHF | TGTGCCAGCAGTTCCGCGGGACAGTGGGTGGGGTCACCCCAGCATTTT
NA | NA | TRBJ1-5 | TRBV10-3 | CAISESGHLGQPQHF | TGTGCCATCAGTGAGTCGGGACACCTCGGCCAGCCCCAGCATTTT
NA | TRBD1 | TRBJ1-5 | TRBV7-2 | CASSADREQPQHF | TGTGCCAGCAGCGCGGACAGGGAGCAGCCCCAGCATTTT